This T cell receptor (beta chain) was captured by sequencing in a study of memory CD8 T cells in hepatitis C reinfection. Study at large: Two donors cleared primary HCV but became chronic after reinfection.

Time point described: peak reinfection, 3 to 8 weeks after reinfection detection. Sorted cells were sequenced directly ex vivo without any in vitro expansion. Note on this clone: The antigen remains undetermined.

Points from the study as a whole: Only five donors prevented definitive conclusions about public clonotypes.

Method: immunoSEQ multiplex PCR; TCRdb's copy keeps in-frame clones and lacks some. The sample yields roughly 43,000 clones, approximately 87% seen once. Sequencing was performed on naive CD8+ T cells sorted from blood. The TCR comes from a man aged 18-30 years with hepatitis C virus infection.

The chain's CDR3 is CASSPKQDMNTEAFF. DNA of the CDR3: TGTGCCAGCAGCCCCAAGCAGGATATGAACACTGAAGCTTTCTTT. V usage is TRBV7-9 and J usage is TRBJ1-1, with D hard to call. CDR1 is SEHNR and CDR2 is FQNEAQ in the germline V gene (reference sequence). Between the trimmed V and J ends, which lost 5 bases and 0 bases, there was a span of 13 bases. The CDR3 is made up of 15 amino acids.